The TCR beta chain described here comes from a study of T cell responses to AZD1222 COVID-19 vaccine (dated by TCRdb to the early 2020s). About the study as a whole: Because spike-specific TCR depth and breadth did not differ between the two schedules, AZD1222 recipients who got a second dose at roughly 4 weeks were pooled with those who got a second dose at roughly 12 weeks. TCR sequencing was performed for 230 to 250 trial participants, of whom roughly 200 were given two doses of AZD1222 and around 26 were given two doses of MenACWY control vaccine. Enrollment into the trials was organized by age into subgroups of 18-55, 56-69 and 70-plus years, and those subgroups contained about 160, 30 and 59 TCR-sequenced participants, respectively.

V and J are truncated by 3 bases and 1 base respectively, leaving an intervening sequence of 13 bases. The germline V gene encodes CDR1 SGHRS and CDR2 YFSETQ. The CDR3 goes from the cysteine to the phenylalanine over 15 residues. Solely the CDR3 DNA is kept, with 45 bases framed from the first base. Comment on this clone: There is no known antigen for this receptor. It has no much larger one-base neighbor in the sample; base qualities were not kept.

The intended sense of this specimen's time point label: baseline before first vaccination. Vaccinee samples came from UK trials COV001 and COV002, including a single-blind randomized controlled phase 2/3 trial of AZD1222 (ChAdOx1 nCoV-19) in healthy adults. Trial participant PBMC samples were collected at day 0 and day 28 after the second dose for TCRbeta chain sequencing. Points the paper makes about the study in general: Vaccine-associated CD4 TCRs spanned the whole spike protein, with dominant responses in regions 160-218 and 743-854. The 56-69-year group was small, and its depth increase did not reach significance, likely because of low power. Participants were mostly white British, with more females than males. The authors suggested clonal diversity may have been underestimated. After two AZD1222 doses, both the breadth and the depth of spike-specific TCRs were significantly higher than at day 0 and than in MenACWY recipients. Conclusions about previously exposed vaccinees are limited because only five to seven AZD1222 recipients were SARS-CoV-2 seropositive at baseline. Reportedly, close to half of the unique spike-specific TCRs recognized epitopes lying outside the regions that are mutated in the B.1.351 and B.1.1.7 variants. No day 14 peak-response samples were available, so repertoires were characterized only after the peak T cell response.

The CDR3 regions of human TCRbeta chains were subjected to immunosequencing. The published analysis was carried out like this. Repertoire TCRs were checked for matches against a reference library of SARS-CoV-2-specific TCRs that had been generated using the MIRA antigen-specificity platform. Breadth was defined as the fraction of unique TCRs that were SARS-CoV-2-associated, and depth was defined as the fraction of total T cells that were SARS-CoV-2-associated. Each spike-specific TCR was assigned to its reactive spike region and to a CD4 or CD8 class using the MIRA data. Log10-transformed breadth and depth values were compared by one-way ANOVA with Sidak's multiple comparisons tests. Not all clones reach the TCRdb copy of this immuneACCESS table, which keeps in-frame sequences only. Checked studies attribute under half of the gap to unresolved V genes and leave the rest unexplained. V and J calls and clone size come straight from that table; D and trimming were deduced from the DNA. The table for this sample lists some 98,000 clones; around nine tenths of them were counted only once. Roughly 15% of the sample is held by the ten biggest clonotypes.

The chain uses TRBV5-1 and TRBJ1-1; the D gene assignment is ambiguous. This TCR was sampled from an adult in good health. The specimen comprised peripheral blood, sampled on day 0 of AZD1222 vaccination. This receptor has the CDR3 CASSSSDRGNTEAFF. The nucleotide sequence reads as follows: TGCGCCAGCAGCTCTTCGGATCGGGGGAACACTGAAGCTTTCTTT. The CDR3, completed at both ends by the reference TRBV5-1 and TRBJ1-1 genes, gives the full variable domain KAGVTQTPRYLIKTRGQQVTLSCSPISGHRSVSWYQQTPGQGLQFLFEYFSETQRNKGNFPGRFSGRQFSNSRSEMNVSTLELGDSALYLCASSSSDRGNTEAFFGQGTRLTVV.